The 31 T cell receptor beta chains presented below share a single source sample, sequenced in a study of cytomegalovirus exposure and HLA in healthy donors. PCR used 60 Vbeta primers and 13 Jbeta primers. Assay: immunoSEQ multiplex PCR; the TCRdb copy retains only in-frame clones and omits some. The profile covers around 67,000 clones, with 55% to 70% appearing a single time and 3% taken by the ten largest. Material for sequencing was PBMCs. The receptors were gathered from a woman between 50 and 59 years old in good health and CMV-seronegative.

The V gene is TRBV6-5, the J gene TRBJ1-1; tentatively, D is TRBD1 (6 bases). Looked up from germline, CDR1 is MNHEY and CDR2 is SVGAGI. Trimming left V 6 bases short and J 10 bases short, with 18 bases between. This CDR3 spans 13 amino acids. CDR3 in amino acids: CASRQGSARGAFF. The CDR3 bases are TGTGCCAGCAGGCAGGGGAGCGCCAGGGGAGCTTTCTTT.

In DNA form, the CDR3 reads TGCAGCGCCCGCGTGGGGCTCCTCTCCTACGAGCAGTACTTC. Its translation is CSARVGLLSYEQYF. The chain uses TRBV29-1 and TRBJ2-7, with D possibly matching TRBD1 (5 bases). Germline-derived CDR1 and CDR2 are SQVTM and ANQGSEA. The CDR3 loop spans 14 amino acids. V was shortened by 7 bases and J by 0 bases, with 16 bases between the two germline ends.

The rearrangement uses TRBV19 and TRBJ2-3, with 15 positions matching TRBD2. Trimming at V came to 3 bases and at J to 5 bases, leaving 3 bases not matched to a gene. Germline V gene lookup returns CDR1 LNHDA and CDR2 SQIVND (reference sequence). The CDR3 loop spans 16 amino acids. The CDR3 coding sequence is TGTGCCAGTAGTATTGGACTAGCGGGAGGGCAAGATACGCAGTATTTT. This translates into CASSIGLAGGQDTQYF.

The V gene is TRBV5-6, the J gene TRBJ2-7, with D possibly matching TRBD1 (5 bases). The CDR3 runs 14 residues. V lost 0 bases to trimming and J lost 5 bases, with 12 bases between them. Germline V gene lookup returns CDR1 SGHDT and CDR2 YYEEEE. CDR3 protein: CASSLAGSWDEQYF. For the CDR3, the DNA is TGTGCCAGCAGCTTGGCAGGGTCCTGGGACGAGCAGTACTTC.

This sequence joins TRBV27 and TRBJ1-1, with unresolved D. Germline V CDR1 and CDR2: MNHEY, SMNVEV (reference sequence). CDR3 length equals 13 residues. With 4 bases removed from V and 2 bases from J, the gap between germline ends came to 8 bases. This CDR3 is CASSSQRNTEAFF. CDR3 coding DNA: TGTGCCAGCAGTTCACAAAGAAACACTGAAGCTTTCTTT.

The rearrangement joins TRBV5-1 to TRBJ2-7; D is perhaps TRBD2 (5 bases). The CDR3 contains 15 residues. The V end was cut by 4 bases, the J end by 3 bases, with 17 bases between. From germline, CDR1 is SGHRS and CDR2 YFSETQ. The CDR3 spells CASSRNSGKNYEQYF. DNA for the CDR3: TGCGCCAGCAGCCGTAACAGCGGAAAAAACTACGAGCAGTACTTC.

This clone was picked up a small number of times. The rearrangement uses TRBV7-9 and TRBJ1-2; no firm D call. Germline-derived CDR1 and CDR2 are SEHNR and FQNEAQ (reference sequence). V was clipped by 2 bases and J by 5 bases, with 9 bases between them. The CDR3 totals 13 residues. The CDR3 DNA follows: TGTGCCAGCAGCTTATCCGGAGTGTATGGCTACACCTTC. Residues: CASSLSGVYGYTF.

Written as DNA, the CDR3 is TGTGCCAGCAGCCCCGTGGCGGGGCGAGGCTATGGCTACACCTTC. Translation gives CASSPVAGRGYGYTF. This chain uses TRBV25-1 with TRBJ1-2, with D maybe TRBD1 (5 bases). The length of the CDR3 is 15 residues. The germline V gene encodes CDR1 MGHDK and CDR2 SYGVNS. V lost 6 bases to trimming and J lost 4 bases, with 18 bases between them.

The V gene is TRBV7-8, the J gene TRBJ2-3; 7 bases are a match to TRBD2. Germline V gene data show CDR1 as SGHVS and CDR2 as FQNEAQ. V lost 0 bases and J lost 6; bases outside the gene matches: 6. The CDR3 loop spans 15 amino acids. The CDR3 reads CASSLASGLVDTQYF. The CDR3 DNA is TGTGCCAGCAGCTTAGCCTCCGGACTAGTGGATACGCAGTATTTT.

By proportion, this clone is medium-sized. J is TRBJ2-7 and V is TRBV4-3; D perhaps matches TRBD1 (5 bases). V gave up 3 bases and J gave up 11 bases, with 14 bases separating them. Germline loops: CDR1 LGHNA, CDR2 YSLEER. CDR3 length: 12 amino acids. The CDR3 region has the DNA TGCGCCAGCAGCCAGGTTACAGGAAAGAAGTACTTC. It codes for CASSQVTGKKYF.

Written as DNA, the CDR3 is TGTGCCAGCAGTTATCTAGGGACGGGGGGCGAGCAGTACTTC. Translating it yields CASSYLGTGGEQYF. The chain carries TRBV6-5 and TRBJ2-7; TRBD2 matches 7 bases. V lost 3 bases, J lost 6 bases, and 8 bases stayed unmatched. The germline gives CDR1 MNHEY, CDR2 SVGAGI. The CDR3 sequence is 14 residues long.

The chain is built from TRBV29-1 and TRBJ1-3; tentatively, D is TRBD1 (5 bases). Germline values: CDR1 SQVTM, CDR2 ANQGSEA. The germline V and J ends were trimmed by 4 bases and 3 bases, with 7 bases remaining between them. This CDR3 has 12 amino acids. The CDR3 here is CSVAGYGNTIYF. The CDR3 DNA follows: TGCAGCGTTGCAGGGTATGGAAACACCATATATTTT.

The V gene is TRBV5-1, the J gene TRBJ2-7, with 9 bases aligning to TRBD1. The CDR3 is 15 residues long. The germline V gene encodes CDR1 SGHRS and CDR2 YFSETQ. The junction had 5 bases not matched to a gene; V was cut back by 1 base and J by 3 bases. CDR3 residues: CASSLIGQGRYEQYF. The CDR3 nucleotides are TGCGCCAGCAGCTTGATTGGACAGGGGCGCTACGAGCAGTACTTC.

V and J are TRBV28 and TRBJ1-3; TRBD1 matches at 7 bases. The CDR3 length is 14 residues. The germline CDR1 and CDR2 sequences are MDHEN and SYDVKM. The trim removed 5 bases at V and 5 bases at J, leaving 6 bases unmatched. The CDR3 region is CASSPYRGRNTIYF. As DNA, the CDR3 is TGTGCCAGCAGTCCCTACAGGGGTCGAAACACCATATATTTT.

The CDR3 sequence is CASSAALAGLSGNTIYF. The CDR3 DNA reads as TGTGCCAGCTCGGCCGCCCTGGCGGGGCTCTCTGGAAACACCATATATTTT. The genes are TRBV18 and TRBJ1-3, with D perhaps matching TRBD1 (5 bases). CDR3 length: 17 residues. Trimming removed 6 bases from V and 0 bases from J, with 18 bases in between. CDR1 is KGHSH, CDR2 LQKENI, per germline.

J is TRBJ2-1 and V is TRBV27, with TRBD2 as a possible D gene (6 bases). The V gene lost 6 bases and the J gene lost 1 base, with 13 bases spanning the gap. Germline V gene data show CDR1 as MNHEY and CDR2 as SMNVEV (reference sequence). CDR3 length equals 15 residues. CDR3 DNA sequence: TGTGCCAGCAGCCGGGACTTGTTATCCTACAATGAGCAGTTCTTC. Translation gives CASSRDLLSYNEQFF.

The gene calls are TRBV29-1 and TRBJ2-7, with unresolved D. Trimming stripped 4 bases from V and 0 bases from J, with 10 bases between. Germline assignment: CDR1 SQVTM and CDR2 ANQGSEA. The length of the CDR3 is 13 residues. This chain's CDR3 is CSVGLTDSYEQYF. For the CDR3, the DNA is TGCAGCGTTGGGCTCACAGACTCCTACGAGCAGTACTTC.

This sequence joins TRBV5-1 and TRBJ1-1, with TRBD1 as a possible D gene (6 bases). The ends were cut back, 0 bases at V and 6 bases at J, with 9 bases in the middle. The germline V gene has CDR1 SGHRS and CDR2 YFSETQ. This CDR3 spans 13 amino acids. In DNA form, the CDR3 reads TGCGCCAGCAGCTTGGTTGAGGGGGCTGAAGCTTTCTTT. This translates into CASSLVEGAEAFF.

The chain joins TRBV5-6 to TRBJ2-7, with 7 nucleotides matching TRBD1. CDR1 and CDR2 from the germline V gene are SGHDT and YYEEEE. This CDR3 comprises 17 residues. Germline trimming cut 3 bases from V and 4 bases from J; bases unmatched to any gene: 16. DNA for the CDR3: TGTGCCAGCAGCTCAACCTTTGGACAGGCCCCTAGGTACGAGCAGTACTTC. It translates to CASSSTFGQAPRYEQYF. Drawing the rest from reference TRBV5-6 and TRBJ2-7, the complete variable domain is DAGVTQSPTHLIKTRGQQVTLRCSPKSGHDTVSWYQQALGQGPQFIFQYYEEEERQRGNFPDRFSGHQFPNYSSELNVNALLLGDSALYLCASSSTFGQAPRYEQYFGPGTRLTVT.

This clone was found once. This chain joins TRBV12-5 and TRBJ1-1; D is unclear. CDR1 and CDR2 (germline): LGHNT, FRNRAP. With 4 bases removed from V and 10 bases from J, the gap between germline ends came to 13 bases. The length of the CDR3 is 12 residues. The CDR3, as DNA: TGTGCTAGTGGTTCCGGGGTGGGTTTAGCTTTCTTT. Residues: CASGSGVGLAFF.

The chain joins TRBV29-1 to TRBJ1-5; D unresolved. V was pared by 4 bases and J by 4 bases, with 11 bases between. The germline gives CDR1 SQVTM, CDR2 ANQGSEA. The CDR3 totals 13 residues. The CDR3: CSVAGLENQPQHF. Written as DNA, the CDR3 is TGCAGCGTTGCTGGGCTTGAGAATCAGCCCCAGCATTTT.

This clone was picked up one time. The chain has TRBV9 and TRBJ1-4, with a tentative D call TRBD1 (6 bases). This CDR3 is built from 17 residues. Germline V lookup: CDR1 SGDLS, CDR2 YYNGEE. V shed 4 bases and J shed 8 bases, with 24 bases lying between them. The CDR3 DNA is TGTGCCAGCAGCCCACTAGGGAGGGGGAGGTCGGAAGAAAAACTGTTTTTT. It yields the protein CASSPLGRGRSEEKLFF.

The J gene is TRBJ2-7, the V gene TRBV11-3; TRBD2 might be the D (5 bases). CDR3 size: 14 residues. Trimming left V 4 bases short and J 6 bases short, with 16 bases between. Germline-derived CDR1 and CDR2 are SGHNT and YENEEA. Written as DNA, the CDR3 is TGTGCCAGCAGCTCCCGTCACCCACGGGGCGAGCAGTACTTC. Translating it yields CASSSRHPRGEQYF. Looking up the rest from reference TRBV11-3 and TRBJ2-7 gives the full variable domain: EAGVVQSPRYKIIEKKQPVAFWCNPISGHNTLYWYLQNLGQGPELLIRYENEEAVDDSQLPKDRFSAERLKGVDSTLKIQPAELGDSAVYLCASSSRHPRGEQYFGPGTRLTVT.

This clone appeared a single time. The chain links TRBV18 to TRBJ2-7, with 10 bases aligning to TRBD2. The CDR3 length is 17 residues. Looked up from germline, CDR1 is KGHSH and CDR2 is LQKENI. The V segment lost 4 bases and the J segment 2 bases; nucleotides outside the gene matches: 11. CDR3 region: CASSLQQAGGPPYEQYF. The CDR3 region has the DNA TGTGCCAGCTCACTACAGCAAGCGGGAGGGCCACCCTACGAGCAGTACTTC.

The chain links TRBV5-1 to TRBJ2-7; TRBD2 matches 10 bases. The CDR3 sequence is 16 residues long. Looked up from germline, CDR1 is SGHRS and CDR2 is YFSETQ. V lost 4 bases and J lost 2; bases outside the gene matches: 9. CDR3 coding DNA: TGCGCCAGCAGCCACGGACTAGCGGATATGACCTACGAGCAGTACTTC. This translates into CASSHGLADMTYEQYF.

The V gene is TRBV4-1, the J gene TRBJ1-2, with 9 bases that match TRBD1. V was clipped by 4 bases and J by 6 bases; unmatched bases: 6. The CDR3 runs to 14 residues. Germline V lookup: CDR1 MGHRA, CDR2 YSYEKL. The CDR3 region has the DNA TGCGCCAGCAGCCTTGGACAGGGGAATGATGGCTACACCTTC. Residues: CASSLGQGNDGYTF.

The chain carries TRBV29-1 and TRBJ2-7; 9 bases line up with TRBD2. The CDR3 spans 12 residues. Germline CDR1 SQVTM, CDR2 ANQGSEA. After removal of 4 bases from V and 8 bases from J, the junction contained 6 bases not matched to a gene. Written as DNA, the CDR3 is TGCAGCGTTGCTCGGACTAGCGACCAGCAGTACTTC. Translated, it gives CSVARTSDQQYF.

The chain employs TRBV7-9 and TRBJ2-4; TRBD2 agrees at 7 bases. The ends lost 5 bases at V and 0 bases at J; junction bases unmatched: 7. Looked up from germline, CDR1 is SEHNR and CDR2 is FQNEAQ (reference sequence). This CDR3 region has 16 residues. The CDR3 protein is CASSHTGEGAKNIQYF. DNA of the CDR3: TGTGCCAGCAGCCATACGGGGGAGGGAGCCAAAAACATTCAGTACTTC.

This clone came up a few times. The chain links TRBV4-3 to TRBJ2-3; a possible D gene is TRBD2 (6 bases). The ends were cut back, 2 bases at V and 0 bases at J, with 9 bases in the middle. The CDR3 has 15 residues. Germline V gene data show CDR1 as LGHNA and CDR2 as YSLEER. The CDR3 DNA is TGCGCCAGCAGCCAACAAAGCGGGAGCACAGATACGCAGTATTTT. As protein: CASSQQSGSTDTQYF.

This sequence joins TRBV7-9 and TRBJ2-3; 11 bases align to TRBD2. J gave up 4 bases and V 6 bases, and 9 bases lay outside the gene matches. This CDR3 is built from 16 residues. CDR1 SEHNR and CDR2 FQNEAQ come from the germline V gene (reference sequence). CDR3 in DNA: TGTGCCAGCAGTCGAAGTAGCGGGAGGGTCGCAGATACGCAGTATTTT. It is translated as CASSRSSGRVADTQYF.

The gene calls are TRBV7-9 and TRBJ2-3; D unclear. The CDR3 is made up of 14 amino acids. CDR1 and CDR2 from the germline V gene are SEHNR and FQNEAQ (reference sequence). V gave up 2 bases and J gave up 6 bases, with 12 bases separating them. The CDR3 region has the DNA TGTGCCAGCAGCTTAAACCTGGCGGAGGATACGCAGTATTTT. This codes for CASSLNLAEDTQYF.